This is a list of T cell receptor beta chains from one sample in a study of CD8 T cells in Susac syndrome. One entry per CDR3 protein results from TCRdb running MiXCR on the immunoSEQ multiplex PCR reads. In the table there are about 300,000 distinct CDR3 sequences, 90% to 95% of which are singletons. Sequencing was done on a sample of CD4+ T cells from PBMCs. These receptors were obtained from a human donor with multiple sclerosis. Each CDR3 is given with its conserved first and last residue. A D gene is named only where the DNA matches it firmly. The size entry is marked missing in some rows and otherwise reads once, few, many or a size class.

d_gene | j_gene | abundance | v_gene | CDR3aa | CDR3nt
NA | TRBJ2-5 | NA | TRBV5-1 | CASSLRGEGQETQYF | TGCGCCAGCAGCTTGAGGGGGGAGGGCCAAGAGACCCAGTACTTC
NA | TRBJ1-1 | NA | TRBV7-2 | CASSAIPDTEAFF | TGTGCCAGCAGCGCCATCCCGGACACTGAAGCTTTCTTT
NA | TRBJ1-2 | NA | TRBV3-1 | CASSQVGQLNYGYTF | TGTGCCAGCAGCCAAGTTGGACAGCTTAACTATGGCTACACCTTC
NA | TRBJ2-6 | NA | TRBV29-1 | CSVVFPGANVLTF | TGCAGCGTTGTGTTTCCTGGGGCCAACGTCCTGACTTTC
TRBD1 | TRBJ1-2 | NA | TRBV12-3/TRBV12-4 | CASSHTTGGVRYGYTF | TGTGCCAGCAGCCACACCACAGGGGGCGTTAGGTATGGCTACACCTTC
NA | TRBJ2-3 | NA | TRBV7-9 | CASSLSLALSDTQYF | TGTGCCAGCAGCTTAAGCCTAGCGCTATCAGATACGCAGTATTTT
TRBD2 | TRBJ2-7 | few | TRBV7-2 | CASSFSGDYEQYF | TGTGCCAGCAGCTTCAGCGGGGACTACGAGCAGTACTTC
NA | TRBJ1-5 | NA | TRBV20-1 | CSARSGSGNQPQHF | TGCAGTGCTAGATCAGGGTCGGGCAATCAGCCCCAGCATTTT
NA | TRBJ2-7 | few | TRBV18 | CASSPSRVYEQYF | TGTGCCAGCTCCCCGAGTAGGGTTTACGAGCAGTACTTC
NA | TRBJ2-3 | NA | TRBV5-1 | CASSHRQDTQYF | TGCGCCAGCAGTCATCGTCAGGATACGCAGTATTTT
NA | TRBJ2-5 | NA | TRBV12-3/TRBV12-4 | CASSFGFSETQYF | TGTGCCAGCAGTTTTGGCTTTTCGGAGACCCAGTACTTC
TRBD1 | TRBJ2-7 | NA | TRBV14 | CASSRPGQGAYEQYF | TGTGCCAGCAGCCGACCGGGACAGGGGGCCTACGAGCAGTACTTC
NA | TRBJ2-7 | NA | TRBV5-6 | CASSLDETGAYEQYF | TGTGCCAGCAGCTTGGACGAGACAGGAGCCTACGAGCAGTACTTC
TRBD2 | TRBJ2-7 | NA | TRBV12-3/TRBV12-4 | CASSRSLGTSGGATPLGEQYF | TGTGCCAGCAGTCGCTCCTTAGGGACTAGCGGGGGGGCCACCCCCTTAGGCGAGCAGTACTTC
TRBD2 | TRBJ2-4 | NA | TRBV20-1 | CGARDLAGAALASKNIQYF | TGCGGTGCTAGAGATCTGGCGGGAGCTGCGCTGGCGAGCAAAAACATTCAGTACTTC
NA | TRBJ1-3 | NA | TRBV20-1 | CSARHPGSSGNTIYF | TGCAGTGCTAGGCACCCAGGGAGCTCTGGAAACACCATATATTTT
NA | TRBJ2-2 | NA | TRBV7-2 | CASSLFGTTNTGELFF | TGTGCCAGCAGCTTATTCGGGACAACGAACACCGGGGAGCTGTTTTTT
NA | TRBJ2-3 | NA | TRBV5-1 | CASSLGQQASTDTQYF | TGCGCCAGCAGCTTGGGACAGCAAGCTAGCACAGATACGCAGTATTTT
TRBD1 | TRBJ1-4 | NA | TRBV19 | CASRQGPGEKLFF | TGTGCCAGCAGACAGGGTCCGGGGGAAAAACTGTTTTTT
NA | TRBJ1-5 | NA | TRBV11-1 | CASSFSSDQPQHF | TGTGCCAGCAGCTTTAGCTCGGATCAGCCCCAGCATTTT
NA | TRBJ1-1 | NA | TRBV4-3 | CASSRDPLGIEAFF | TGCGCCAGCAGCCGCGATCCCCTGGGAATCGAAGCTTTCTTT
TRBD2 | TRBJ2-1 | once | TRBV7-3 | CASSFGGRVTDEQFF | TGTGCCAGCAGCTTCGGCGGGAGGGTCACCGATGAGCAGTTCTTC
TRBD1 | TRBJ1-1 | NA | TRBV9 | CASSAGLAGGENTEAFF | TGTGCCAGCAGCGCGGGGCTGGCAGGGGGCGAAAACACTGAAGCTTTCTTT
NA | TRBJ2-3 | NA | TRBV2 | CASSDDPLTSNTQYF | TGTGCCAGCAGCGACGACCCACTCACGAGCAATACGCAGTATTTT
NA | TRBJ2-3 | NA | TRBV7-2 | CASSDGPWGDTQYF | TGTGCCAGCAGCGATGGTCCGTGGGGAGATACGCAGTATTTT
TRBD1 | TRBJ1-1 | NA | TRBV24-1 | CATSDSQGELNTEAFF | TGTGCCACCAGTGATTCGCAGGGGGAACTGAACACTGAAGCTTTCTTT
TRBD2 | TRBJ2-2 | NA | TRBV7-2 | CASSLAVLAGNTGELFF | TGTGCCAGCAGCTTAGCCGTACTAGCGGGGAACACCGGGGAGCTGTTTTTT
TRBD2 | TRBJ2-2 | NA | TRBV27 | CASSSRTSGRGFTGELFF | TGTGCCAGCAGTTCCCGGACTAGCGGGAGGGGATTCACCGGGGAGCTGTTTTTT
NA | TRBJ2-3 | NA | TRBV5-1 | CASSLAVALSTDTQYF | TGCGCCAGCAGCTTGGCCGTAGCGCTAAGCACAGATACGCAGTATTTT
NA | TRBJ2-7 | NA | TRBV9 | CASSASYTYHRSYEQYF | TGTGCCAGCAGCGCCTCGTACACCTACCACCGCTCCTACGAGCAGTACTTC
NA | TRBJ1-2 | once | TRBV10-3 | CAISESGAGDGYTF | TGTGCCATCAGTGAGTCTGGGGCAGGGGATGGCTACACCTTC
NA | TRBJ1-1 | NA | TRBV7-2 | CASSSQTGGGTEAFF | TGTGCCAGCAGCTCCCAAACTGGTGGGGGGACTGAAGCTTTCTTT
TRBD1 | TRBJ2-3 | NA | TRBV29-1 | CSVGAEQGAGDTQYF | TGCAGCGTTGGAGCCGAACAGGGGGCGGGAGATACGCAGTATTTT
NA | TRBJ2-3 | NA | TRBV20-1 | CSANGGGGTDTQYF | TGCAGTGCCAACGGGGGCGGCGGCACAGATACGCAGTATTTT
TRBD1 | TRBJ2-3 | NA | TRBV5-1 | CASSPRTGAVRSTDTQYF | TGCGCCAGCAGCCCCCGGACAGGGGCGGTCAGAAGCACAGATACGCAGTATTTT
NA | TRBJ2-1 | NA | TRBV6-1 | CASMIPRLARPSGTLVLPPNEQFF | TGTGCCAGCATGATCCCTCGGCTGGCGAGGCCCTCAGGGACGCTCGTACTACCTCCTAATGAGCAGTTCTTC
NA | TRBJ2-1 | NA | TRBV19 | CASSRNRDFPHKQFF | TGTGCCAGTAGTAGAAACCGGGATTTCCCCCATAAGCAGTTCTTC
TRBD2 | TRBJ2-1 | NA | TRBV20-1 | CSARVVAGLNSF | TGCAGTGCTAGGGTTGTAGCGGGACTCAACAGCTTC